Included here is one T cell receptor beta chain sequence, with context. It lacks a known antigen. No base quality values were provided; no much bigger clone lies one nucleotide off. The data were obtained in a study of cytomegalovirus exposure and HLA in healthy donors (dated by TCRdb to the late 2010s). Context from the whole study: A later analysis indicated that the 120 validation repertoires were generated on the platform also employed for the 600 to 750 repertoires of the first cohort. High-throughput TCR immunosequencing, statistical association of individual TCRs with disease status, and machine learning were combined to predict cytomegalovirus infection status. A separate validation cohort of 100 to 150 different subjects was used in addition to the roughly 670-subject first cohort. The study aimed to test whether signatures of past pathogen exposure could be identified by cataloging public T cell receptors.

The library was prepared using the immunoSEQ multiplex PCR assay. The authors' analysis ran thus. A statistical classification framework was developed to diagnose cytomegalovirus status using the catalog of TCR beta chain sequences. The immuneACCESS repertoire file appears here via TCRdb, limited to in-frame rearrangements. These files lack a portion of the clones; in checked studies, under half of the deficit traces to unresolved V genes, and the cause of the others is not known. Clonal size and the V and J genes are those of that table, whereas D and trimming came from the DNA. For this sample the table gives about 150,000 clones, of which roughly 84% were detected only once. The ten top clones hold approximately 2% of the sample. Trimming removed 1 base from V and 2 bases from J, leaving 9 bases between the germline ends. The CDR3 covers 15 residues, taking in both the cysteine and the phenylalanine. Only the CDR3 DNA stays, 45 bases, in frame from base 1. In the germline V gene (reference sequence), CDR1 corresponds to LNHDA and CDR2 to SQIVND.

General conclusions and limits of the study: It was suggested by the authors that the approach could potentially be generalized to other disease states and immunological phenotypes. Of the cluster scores, approximately 94% were above 0 in a later analysis, which found that TCRs clustered in the first cohort also tended to co-occur in the 120 or so validation repertoires. The validation cohort had no HLA typing available for a later analysis, so co-occurrence within that cohort was assessed over all 130 or so repertoires. In the study, approximately 160 TCR beta chains were listed as associated with cytomegalovirus. Most TCR sequences were seen in very few donors, while some public TCRs were found in many individuals. A few of the identified cytomegalovirus-associated TCR beta chains were confirmed in vitro to be specific for cytomegalovirus antigens. Cytomegalovirus status was reported to be diagnosed by the classifier with high specificity and sensitivity in both the original and validation cohorts.

The donors belonged to the validation cohort of approximately 130 subjects, which was separate from the approximately 700-subject first cohort. This sequence uses TRBV19 and TRBJ1-5; possibly the D gene is TRBD1, per 5 matching bases. What was sequenced was PBMCs. This TCR was recovered from a human donor in good health. The DNA sequence is given as TGTGCCAGTAGTATAGGGACAAGGGGCAATCAGCCCCAGCATTTT. Its coded protein is CASSIGTRGNQPQHF. Reference TRBV19 and TRBJ1-5 proteins supply the regions before and after the CDR3; the full variable domain is: DGGITQSPKYLFRKEGQNVTLSCEQNLNHDAMYWYRQDPGQGLRLIYYSQIVNDFQKGDIAEGYSVSREKKESFPLTVTSAQKNPTAFYLCASSIGTRGNQPQHFGDGTRLSIL.